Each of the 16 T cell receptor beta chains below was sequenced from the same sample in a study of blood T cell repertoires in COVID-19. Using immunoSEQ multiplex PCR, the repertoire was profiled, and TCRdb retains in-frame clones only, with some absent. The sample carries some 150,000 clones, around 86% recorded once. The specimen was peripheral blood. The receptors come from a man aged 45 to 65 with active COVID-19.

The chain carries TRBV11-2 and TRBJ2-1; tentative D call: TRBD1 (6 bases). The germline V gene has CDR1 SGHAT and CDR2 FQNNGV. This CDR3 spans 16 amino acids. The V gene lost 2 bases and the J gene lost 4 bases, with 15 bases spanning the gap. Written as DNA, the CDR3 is TGTGCCAGCAGCTTATCTGGGGGCAAAATATACAATGAGCAGTTCTTC. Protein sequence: CASSLSGGKIYNEQFF.

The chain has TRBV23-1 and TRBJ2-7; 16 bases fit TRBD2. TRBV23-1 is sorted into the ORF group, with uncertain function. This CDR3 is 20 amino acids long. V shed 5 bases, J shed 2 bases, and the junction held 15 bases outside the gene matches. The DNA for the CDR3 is TGCGCCAGCAGTACCCTTCCAGGGACTAGCGGGGGGGCAGCAACCTACGAGCAGTACTTC. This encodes CASSTLPGTSGGAATYEQYF.

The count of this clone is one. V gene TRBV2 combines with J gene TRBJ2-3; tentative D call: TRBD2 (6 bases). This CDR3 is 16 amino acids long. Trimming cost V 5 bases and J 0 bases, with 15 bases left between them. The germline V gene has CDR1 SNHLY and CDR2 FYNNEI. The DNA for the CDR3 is TGTGCCAGCAGTCTAACAGCGGGCCCTAGCACAGATACGCAGTATTTT. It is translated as CASSLTAGPSTDTQYF.

The CDR3 loop is CASSQLATSGGANVLTF. CDR3 DNA sequence: TGTGCCAGCAGCCAATTGGCGACTAGCGGGGGGGCCAACGTCCTGACTTTC. The chain combines TRBV3-1 (or the pseudogene TRBV3-2) with TRBJ2-6; TRBD2 matches at 10 bases. Germline assignment: CDR1 LGHDT and CDR2 YNNKEL (reference sequence). J was trimmed by 4 bases and V by 2 bases; bases with no gene match: 5. This CDR3 comprises 17 residues.

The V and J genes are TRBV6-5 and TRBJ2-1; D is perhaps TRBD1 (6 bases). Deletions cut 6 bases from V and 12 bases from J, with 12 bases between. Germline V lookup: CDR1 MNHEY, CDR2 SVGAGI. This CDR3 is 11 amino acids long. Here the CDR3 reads CASSAGEGQFF. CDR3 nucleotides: TGTGCCAGCAGCGCAGGGGAAGGGCAGTTCTTC.

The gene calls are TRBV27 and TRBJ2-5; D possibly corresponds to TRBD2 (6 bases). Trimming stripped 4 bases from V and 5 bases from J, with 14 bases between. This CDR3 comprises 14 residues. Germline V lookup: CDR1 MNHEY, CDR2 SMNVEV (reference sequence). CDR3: CASSSIRAGETQYF. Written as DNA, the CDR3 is TGTGCCAGCAGTTCAATAAGGGCGGGGGAGACCCAGTACTTC.

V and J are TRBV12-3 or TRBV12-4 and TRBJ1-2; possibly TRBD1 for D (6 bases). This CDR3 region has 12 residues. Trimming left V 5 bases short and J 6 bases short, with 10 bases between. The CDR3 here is CASSPRQDGYTF. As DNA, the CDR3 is TGTGCCAGCAGTCCTCGACAGGATGGCTACACCTTC.

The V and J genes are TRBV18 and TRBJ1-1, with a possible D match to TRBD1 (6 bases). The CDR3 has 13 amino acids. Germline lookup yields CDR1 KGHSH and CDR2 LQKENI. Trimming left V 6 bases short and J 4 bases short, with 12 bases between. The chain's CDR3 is CASSAGAGTEAFF. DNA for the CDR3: TGTGCCAGCTCGGCGGGGGCAGGCACTGAAGCTTTCTTT.

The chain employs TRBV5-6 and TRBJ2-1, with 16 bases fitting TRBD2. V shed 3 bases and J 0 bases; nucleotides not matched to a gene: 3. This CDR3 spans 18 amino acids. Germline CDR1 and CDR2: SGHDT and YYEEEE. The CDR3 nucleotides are TGTGCCAGCAGCTCCGGGACTAGCGGGGGGGCCTCCTACAATGAGCAGTTCTTC. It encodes CASSSGTSGGASYNEQFF.

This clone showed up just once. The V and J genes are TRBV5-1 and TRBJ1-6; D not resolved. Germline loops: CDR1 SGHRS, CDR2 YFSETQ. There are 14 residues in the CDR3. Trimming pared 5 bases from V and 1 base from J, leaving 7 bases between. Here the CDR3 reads CASSGESYNSPLHF. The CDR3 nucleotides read TGCGCCAGCAGTGGGGAGTCCTATAATTCACCCCTCCACTTT.

CDR3 DNA sequence: TGCAGTGCTAGCGCTAGCGCTATCTACACCTTC. It is translated as CSASASAIYTF. V gene TRBV20-1 combines with J gene TRBJ1-2, with D hard to call. V dropped 3 bases and J dropped 10 bases, with 12 bases sitting between them. In germline, CDR1 is DFQATT, CDR2 SNEGSKA (reference sequence). CDR3 length: 11 amino acids.

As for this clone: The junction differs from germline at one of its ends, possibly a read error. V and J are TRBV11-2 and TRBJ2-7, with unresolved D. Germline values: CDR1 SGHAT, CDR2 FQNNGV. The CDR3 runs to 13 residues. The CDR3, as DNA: TGTGCCAGCAGCTTCCCAGGTACCATTAATCGGCACTTC. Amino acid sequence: CASSFPGTINRHF.

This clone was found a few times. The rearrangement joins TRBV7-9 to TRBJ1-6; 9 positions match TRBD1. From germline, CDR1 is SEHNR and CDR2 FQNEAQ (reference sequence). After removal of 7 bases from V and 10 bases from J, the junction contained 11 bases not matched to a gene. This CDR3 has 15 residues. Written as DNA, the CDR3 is TGTGCCAGCACTCCCAGGGGGACAGGGAACTCACCCCTCCACTTT. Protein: CASTPRGTGNSPLHF. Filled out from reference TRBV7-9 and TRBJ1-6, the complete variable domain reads DTGVSQNPRHKITKRGQNVTFRCDPISEHNRLYWYRQTLGQGPEFLTYFQNEAQLEKSRLLSDRFSAERPKGSFSTLEIQRTEQGDSAMYLCASTPRGTGNSPLHFGNGTRLTVT.

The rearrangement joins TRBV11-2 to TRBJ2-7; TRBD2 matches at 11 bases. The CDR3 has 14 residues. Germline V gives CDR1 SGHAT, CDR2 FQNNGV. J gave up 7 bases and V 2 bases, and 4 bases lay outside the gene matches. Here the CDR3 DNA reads TGTGCCAGCAGCTTAACCTTAGCGGGGGGGGAGCAGTACTTC. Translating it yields CASSLTLAGGEQYF.

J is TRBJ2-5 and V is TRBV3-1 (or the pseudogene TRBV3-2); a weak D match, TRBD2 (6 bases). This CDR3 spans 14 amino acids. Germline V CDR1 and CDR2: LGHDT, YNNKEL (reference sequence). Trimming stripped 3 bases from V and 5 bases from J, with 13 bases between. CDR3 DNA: TGTGCCAGCAGCCAGGGACCAGGGAGGGAGACCCAGTACTTC. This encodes CASSQGPGRETQYF.

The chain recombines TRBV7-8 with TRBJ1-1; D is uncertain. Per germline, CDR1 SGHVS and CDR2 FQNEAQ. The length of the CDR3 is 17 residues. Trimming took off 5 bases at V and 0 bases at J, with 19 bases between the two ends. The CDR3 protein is CASSRVIQINMNTEAFF. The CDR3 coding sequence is TGTGCCAGCAGCCGAGTGATACAGATCAATATGAACACTGAAGCTTTCTTT.